These 18 T cell receptor beta chains were all obtained from the same sample, sequenced in a study of blood T cell repertoires in COVID-19. Produced via immunoSEQ multiplex PCR; TCRdb's table is partial and in-frame only. The sample lists 450,000 to 600,000 clones; 87% were seen once. The source material was PBMCs or T cells enriched from blood (not recorded which). These receptors were collected from a woman aged 18-29 years who had recovered from COVID-19.

The chain uses TRBV5-6 and TRBJ1-1; the D is unclear. The CDR3 sequence is 14 residues long. Germline lookup yields CDR1 SGHDT and CDR2 YYEEEE. Deletions cut 4 bases from V and 5 bases from J, with 15 bases between. The CDR3 is CASSPIGWETEAFF. CDR3 DNA: TGTGCCAGCAGCCCCATCGGCTGGGAGACTGAAGCTTTCTTT.

This rearrangement joins TRBV5-1 to TRBJ2-2, with TRBD1 as a possible D gene (6 bases). Trimming took off 2 bases at V and 4 bases at J, with 15 bases between the two ends. The CDR3 runs to 16 residues. CDR1 and CDR2 from the germline V gene are SGHRS and YFSETQ. CDR3 nucleotide sequence: TGCGCCAGCAGCTTTGATACAGGGTCGGGCACCGGGGAGCTGTTTTTT. Translated: CASSFDTGSGTGELFF.

V usage is TRBV2 and J usage is TRBJ2-1; 7 nucleotides align to TRBD2. The CDR3 spans 13 residues. The V gene end was trimmed by 2 bases and the J gene end by 8 bases; junction bases not matched to a gene: 3. CDR1 SNHLY and CDR2 FYNNEI come from the germline V gene. This chain's CDR3 is CASSEQGGDEQFF. DNA for the CDR3: TGTGCCAGCAGTGAACAGGGAGGGGATGAGCAGTTCTTC.

This clone occurred a few times. The rearrangement links TRBV6-5 to TRBJ2-7; tentative D call: TRBD2 (5 bases). Trimming removed 8 bases at V and 3 bases at J, with 11 bases between. The CDR3 runs 12 residues. Germline CDR1 reads MNHEY; CDR2 reads SVGAGI. This chain's CDR3 is CASGEIFYEQYF. CDR3 nucleotide sequence: TGTGCCAGCGGGGAGATCTTCTACGAGCAGTACTTC.

Here the CDR3 reads CASSKGIPGDTEAFF. The CDR3 coding sequence is TGCGCCAGCAGCAAGGGGATCCCGGGTGATACTGAAGCTTTCTTT. J is TRBJ1-1 and V is TRBV5-1; D might be TRBD1 (5 bases). The CDR3 runs 15 residues. Trimming shortened V by 4 bases and J by 5 bases, and 18 bases separated the two germline ends. Per the germline V gene, CDR1 is SGHRS and CDR2 is YFSETQ.

The chain couples TRBV3-1 (or the pseudogene TRBV3-2) to TRBJ2-3; the D is unclear. V was clipped by 2 bases and J by 7 bases, with 7 bases between them. From germline, CDR1 is LGHDT and CDR2 YNNKEL (reference sequence). The CDR3 extends over 12 amino acids. CDR3: CASSQSTNTQYF. The CDR3 DNA reads as TGTGCCAGCAGCCAATCAACAAATACGCAGTATTTT.

The chain has TRBV4-1 and TRBJ1-3; 8 nucleotides align to TRBD1. J lost 4 bases, V lost 4 bases, and 3 bases had no gene match. The V gene's germline CDR1 is MGHRA and CDR2 YSYEKL. The CDR3 contains 14 residues. CDR3 DNA sequence: TGCGCCAGCAGCCGGACAGGGCCAGGAAACACCATATATTTT. This encodes CASSRTGPGNTIYF.

The chain has TRBV5-6 and TRBJ1-5; D unresolved. The CDR3 extends over 13 amino acids. Looked up from germline, CDR1 is SGHDT and CDR2 is YYEEEE. V was shortened by 0 bases and J by 11 bases, with 12 bases between the two germline ends. CDR3 residues: CASSLADGMAQHF. In DNA, the CDR3 is TGTGCCAGCAGCTTGGCTGACGGGATGGCCCAGCATTTT.

V and J are TRBV6-5 and TRBJ2-6, with D possibly matching TRBD1 (6 bases). V was trimmed by 11 bases and J by 3 bases, leaving 11 bases between them. Germline V gene data show CDR1 as MNHEY and CDR2 as SVGAGI. This CDR3 is 13 amino acids long. The CDR3 region is CASGVDGANVLTF. The DNA of the CDR3 is TGTGCCTCAGGGGTAGATGGGGCCAACGTCCTGACTTTC.

The chain employs TRBV5-1 and TRBJ2-7, with D tentatively TRBD1 (5 bases). The V and J ends lost 3 bases and 3 bases respectively, with 13 bases between them. The CDR3 runs to 14 residues. The V gene's germline CDR1 is SGHRS and CDR2 YFSETQ. CDR3 sequence: CASSSESGFYEQYF. The CDR3 DNA reads as TGCGCCAGCAGCTCGGAATCAGGGTTCTACGAGCAGTACTTC. The whole variable domain, remainder taken from reference TRBV5-1 and TRBJ2-7, is KAGVTQTPRYLIKTRGQQVTLSCSPISGHRSVSWYQQTPGQGLQFLFEYFSETQRNKGNFPGRFSGRQFSNSRSEMNVSTLELGDSALYLCASSSESGFYEQYFGPGTRLTVT.

The sample holds one count of this clone. V is TRBV4-1 and J is TRBJ1-3, with a possible D match to TRBD1 (5 bases). There are 15 residues in the CDR3. The V gene's germline CDR1 is MGHRA and CDR2 YSYEKL. The V end was cut by 6 bases, the J end by 1 base, with 13 bases between. CDR3 in DNA: TGCGCCAGCAGTCGCAGGGAACAATCTGGAAACACCATATATTTT. This sequence encodes CASSRREQSGNTIYF.

Notes on this clone: This sample includes further DNA sequences coding for the same CDR3. V and J are TRBV5-4 and TRBJ2-5; no definite D call. Germline-derived CDR1 and CDR2 are SGHNT and YYREEE (reference sequence). The V gene lost 3 bases and the J gene lost 2 bases, with 2 bases spanning the gap. CDR3 length equals 11 residues. The CDR3: CASSSQETQYF. In DNA form, the CDR3 reads TGTGCCAGCAGCTCACAAGAGACCCAGTACTTC.

The genes are TRBV10-2 and TRBJ1-5; no firm D call. The CDR3 length is 14 residues. Per germline, CDR1 WSHSY and CDR2 SAAADI. The V end lost 6 bases, the J end lost 5 bases, and 14 bases lay between the germline ends. CDR3 sequence (DNA): TGCGCCAGCAGCGCTACGGGGTCGGATCAGCCCCAGCATTTT. This codes for CASSATGSDQPQHF.

The V call is TRBV5-1, the J call TRBJ2-3, with D perhaps TRBD2 (5 bases). The germline V gene encodes CDR1 SGHRS and CDR2 YFSETQ. This CDR3 region has 14 residues. V lost 5 bases and J lost 1, with 11 bases in between. CDR3 loop: CASSRDSGTDTQYF. DNA of the CDR3: TGCGCCAGCAGTCGGGATAGCGGCACAGATACGCAGTATTTT.

The gene calls are TRBV19 and TRBJ1-1, with TRBD1 as a possible D gene (6 bases). Trimming stripped 4 bases from V and 0 bases from J, with 12 bases between. CDR1 is LNHDA, CDR2 SQIVND, per germline (reference sequence). The CDR3 is 15 amino acids. As DNA, the CDR3 is TGTGCCAGTAGTAGAGGACAGCTGATGAACACTGAAGCTTTCTTT. Its protein product is CASSRGQLMNTEAFF.

The chain has TRBV7-2 and TRBJ2-5, with 8 bases that match TRBD2. The trim removed 3 bases at V and 1 base at J, leaving 13 bases unmatched. Looked up from germline, CDR1 is SGHTA and CDR2 is FQGNSA. The CDR3 spans 18 residues. CDR3 sequence reads: CASSLSGKAGAFQETQYF. The DNA of the CDR3 is TGTGCCAGCAGCTTGTCTGGGAAAGCGGGGGCCTTCCAAGAGACCCAGTACTTC.

CDR3 in amino acids: CASSPGGSNQPQHF. CDR3 DNA sequence: TGTGCCAGCAGTCCAGGAGGGAGCAATCAGCCCCAGCATTTT. The chain uses TRBV9 and TRBJ1-5; D ambiguous. Per the germline V gene, CDR1 is SGDLS and CDR2 is YYNGEE. CDR3 length: 14 residues. V was pared by 5 bases and J by 1 base, with 10 bases between. Based on the CDR3 plus reference TRBV9 and TRBJ1-5, the full variable domain is DSGVTQTPKHLITATGQRVTLRCSPRSGDLSVYWYQQSLDQGLQFLIQYYNGEERAKGNILERFSAQQFPDLHSELNLSSLELGDSALYFCASSPGGSNQPQHFGDGTRLSIL.

This sequence joins TRBV5-6 and TRBJ2-2; 10 nucleotides agree with TRBD1. This CDR3 has 14 amino acids. The V gene's germline CDR1 is SGHDT and CDR2 YYEEEE. J gave up 5 bases and V 3 bases, and 1 base lay outside the gene matches. The CDR3 nucleotides read TGTGCCAGCAGCTCGGACAGGGGGACCGGGGAGCTGTTTTTT. It specifies CASSSDRGTGELFF. Variable domain in full (rest from reference TRBV5-6 and TRBJ2-2): DAGVTQSPTHLIKTRGQQVTLRCSPKSGHDTVSWYQQALGQGPQFIFQYYEEEERQRGNFPDRFSGHQFPNYSSELNVNALLLGDSALYLCASSSDRGTGELFFGEGSRLTVL.